This T cell receptor (beta chain) was identified during a study of human T cells and chemical hapten exposure. Looking at the study overall: Skin on the upper inner arm, roughly 2 cm by roughly 2 cm in size, was sensitized with 2% DPC.

Germline trimming cut 4 bases from V and 5 bases from J; bases unmatched to any gene: 18. The CDR3 runs to 18 residues. TCRdb itself ran the RACE reads through MiXCR, one entry per CDR3 protein. In the table there are some 180,000 distinct CDR3 sequences, 20% to 25% of which are singletons. Time point given: patch test 1, 2 weeks after DPC sensitization. The treatment is: therapeutic diphenylcyclopropenone sensitization with weekly scalp DPC. The sample consisted of whole blood, taken in connection with sensitization to the hapten diphenylcyclopropenone (DPC). The chain couples TRBV23-1 to TRBJ2-3; 7 bases match TRBD1. TRBV23-1 is filed as an ORF, its function uncertain. This TCR came from a woman between 50 and 59 years old with alopecia areata. Some clones in this sample may be carry-over from other donors' samples. The CDR3 bases are TGCGCCAGCAGTCTAACGGGACAGCCGAGCCAAGTTCAAGATACGCAGTATTTT. Its protein is CASSLTGQPSQVQDTQYF.